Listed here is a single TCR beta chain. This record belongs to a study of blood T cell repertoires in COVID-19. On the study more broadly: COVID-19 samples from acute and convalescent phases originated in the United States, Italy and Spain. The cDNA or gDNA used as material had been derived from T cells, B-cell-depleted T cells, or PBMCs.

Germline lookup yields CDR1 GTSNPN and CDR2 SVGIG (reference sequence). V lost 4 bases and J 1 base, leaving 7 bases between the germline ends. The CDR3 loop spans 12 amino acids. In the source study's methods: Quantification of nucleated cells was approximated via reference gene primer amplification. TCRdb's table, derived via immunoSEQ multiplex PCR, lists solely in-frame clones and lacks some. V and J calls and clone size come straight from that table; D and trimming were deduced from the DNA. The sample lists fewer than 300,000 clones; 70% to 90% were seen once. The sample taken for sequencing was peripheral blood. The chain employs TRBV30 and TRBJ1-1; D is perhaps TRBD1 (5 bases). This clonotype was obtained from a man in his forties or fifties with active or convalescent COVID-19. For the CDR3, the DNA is TGTGCCTGGACAGGGTGGAACACTGAAGCTTTCTTT. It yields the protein CAWTGWNTEAFF.